The 21 T cell receptor beta chains reported below all come from one sample, sequenced in a study of T cell responses to AZD1222 COVID-19 vaccine. Sequenced by immunoSEQ multiplex PCR; TCRdb stores in-frame clones only, minus some. The sample lists around 140,000 clones; about nine tenths were seen once. Source: peripheral blood, taken on day 0 of AZD1222 vaccination. The source is an adult in good health.

The V call is TRBV6-2 or TRBV6-3, the J call TRBJ2-3; 7 positions match TRBD2. Germline V gene sequence: CDR1 MNHEY, CDR2 SVGEGT. The junction had 11 bases not matched to a gene; V was cut back by 6 bases and J by 2 bases. CDR3 length equals 16 residues. For the CDR3, the DNA is TGTGCCAGCAGCCCTCTTGGGGGGGGGAACACAGATACGCAGTATTTT. Amino acid sequence: CASSPLGGGNTDTQYF.

The V gene is TRBV24-1, the J gene TRBJ2-2, with 7 bases fitting TRBD1. Losses at the gene ends were 3 bases for V and 5 bases for J; bases not matched to a gene: 2. This CDR3 spans 14 amino acids. Per the germline V gene, CDR1 is KGHDR and CDR2 is SFDVKD. The CDR3 protein is CATSDPGGTGELFF. In DNA, the CDR3 is TGTGCCACCAGTGATCCAGGGGGTACCGGGGAGCTGTTTTTT.

The V and J genes are TRBV5-1 and TRBJ2-1, with a weak D call TRBD2 (6 bases). The CDR3 loop spans 14 amino acids. CDR1 SGHRS and CDR2 YFSETQ come from the germline V gene. Trimming shortened V by 0 bases and J by 7 bases, and 11 bases separated the two germline ends. The CDR3 reads CASSLGTTGNEQFF. CDR3 DNA sequence: TGCGCCAGCAGCTTGGGGACTACTGGGAATGAGCAGTTCTTC.

The chain employs TRBV29-1 and TRBJ2-5; D is ambiguous. The CDR3 is made up of 12 amino acids. CDR1 is SQVTM and CDR2 is ANQGSEA in the germline V gene. V was trimmed by 5 bases and J by 2 bases, leaving 9 bases between them. The CDR3 reads CSVRQYQETQYF. Written as DNA, the CDR3 is TGCAGCGTTAGGCAATATCAAGAGACCCAGTACTTC.

The V gene is TRBV2, the J gene TRBJ1-2; D is perhaps TRBD1 (6 bases). The CDR3 contains 14 residues. Germline lookup yields CDR1 SNHLY and CDR2 FYNNEI. V lost 4 bases to trimming and J lost 6 bases, with 15 bases between them. The CDR3 reads CASSAGHGRHGYTF. CDR3 sequence (DNA): TGTGCCAGCAGTGCGGGACACGGGCGCCATGGCTACACCTTC.

The chain employs TRBV10-3 and TRBJ1-5; perhaps TRBD1 as D (6 bases). The germline V gene encodes CDR1 ENHRY and CDR2 SYGVKD. The germline V and J ends were trimmed by 0 bases and 7 bases, with 10 bases remaining between them. The CDR3 sequence is 14 residues long. The chain's CDR3 is CAISESDRTQPQHF. The CDR3 DNA reads as TGTGCCATCAGTGAGTCGGACAGAACACAGCCCCAGCATTTT.

The chain's CDR3 is CASSEVGQYNSPLHF. CDR3 sequence (DNA): TGTGCCAGCAGTGAAGTGGGACAGTATAATTCACCCCTCCACTTT. The rearrangement joins TRBV2 to TRBJ1-6; 7 positions agree with TRBD1. V lost 1 base and J lost 4; bases outside the gene matches: 1. The germline V gene has CDR1 SNHLY and CDR2 FYNNEI. There are 15 residues in the CDR3.

This chain connects TRBV20-1 to TRBJ2-3; 7 nucleotides align to TRBD1. CDR3 size: 14 residues. After removal of 3 bases from V and 2 bases from J, the junction contained 5 bases not matched to a gene. Germline assignment: CDR1 DFQATT and CDR2 SNEGSKA (reference sequence). This CDR3 reads CSASRDRVTDTQYF. The CDR3 DNA sequence: TGCAGTGCTAGTCGCGACAGGGTCACAGATACGCAGTATTTT.

CDR3 DNA sequence: TGTGCCAGCAGCTCACGGACAGGGGGCTACACCGGGGAGCTGTTTTTT. Its translation: CASSSRTGGYTGELFF. The rearrangement uses TRBV9 and TRBJ2-2, with 11 nucleotides matching TRBD1. The V gene's germline CDR1 is SGDLS and CDR2 YYNGEE. V dropped 4 bases and J dropped 3; count of bases not matched to a gene: 5. The CDR3 sequence is 16 residues long.

Details on this clone: Other DNA sequences within the sample encode an identical CDR3. The rearrangement joins TRBV5-1 to TRBJ1-3; 8 nucleotides match TRBD1. CDR1 and CDR2 (germline): SGHRS, YFSETQ. There are 16 residues in the CDR3. V was clipped by 0 bases and J by 0 bases; unmatched bases: 2. CDR3 bases: TGCGCCAGCAGCTTGGGAACAGGGGGCTCTGGAAACACCATATATTTT. The encoded protein is CASSLGTGGSGNTIYF.

The V call is TRBV18, the J call TRBJ2-7; weak D call: TRBD1 (6 bases). Germline-derived CDR1 and CDR2 are KGHSH and LQKENI. V was trimmed by 3 bases and J by 3 bases, leaving 12 bases between them. This CDR3 contains 14 residues. The CDR3 coding sequence is TGTGCCAGCTCACCGTTCCGGGACAACTACGAGCAGTACTTC. Translation gives CASSPFRDNYEQYF.

The J gene is TRBJ2-3, the V gene TRBV2, with D unresolved. The CDR3 is 12 amino acids. Per the germline V gene, CDR1 is SNHLY and CDR2 is FYNNEI. V shed 1 base and J shed 4 bases, with 3 bases lying between them. The CDR3 bases are TGTGCCAGCAGTGAAGGTCCAGATACGCAGTATTTT. Amino acids: CASSEGPDTQYF. The full variable domain, rest sourced from reference TRBV2 and TRBJ2-3, is EPEVTQTPSHQVTQMGQEVILRCVPISNHLYFYWYRQILGQKVEFLVSFYNNEISEKSEIFDDQFSVERPDGSNFTLKIRSTKLEDSAMYFCASSEGPDTQYFGPGTRLTVL.

The chain recombines TRBV27 with TRBJ2-2, with D uncertain. CDR1 and CDR2 (germline): MNHEY, SMNVEV (reference sequence). This CDR3 region has 13 residues. V shed 5 bases and J shed 5 bases, with 9 bases lying between them. The CDR3 spells CASSTPWTGELFF. In DNA, the CDR3 is TGTGCCAGCAGTACCCCGTGGACCGGGGAGCTGTTTTTT.

The chain recombines TRBV5-1 with TRBJ1-4, with a tentative D call TRBD1 (5 bases). Germline V lookup: CDR1 SGHRS, CDR2 YFSETQ. The CDR3 contains 15 residues. Trimming removed 4 bases at V and 0 bases at J, with 10 bases between. CDR3 bases: TGCGCCAGCAGCCGTGCACAGGCAACTAATGAAAAACTGTTTTTT. It yields the protein CASSRAQATNEKLFF.

The CDR3 reads CASSDGGGETQYF. CDR3 nucleotides: TGTGCCAGCAGCGACGGTGGAGGCGAGACCCAGTACTTC. The chain has TRBV2 and TRBJ2-5, with D perhaps TRBD2 (5 bases). V lost 6 bases to trimming and J lost 5 bases, with 13 bases between them. The CDR3 spans 13 residues. CDR1 and CDR2 (germline): SNHLY, FYNNEI.

CDR3 nucleotide sequence: TGTGCCAGCTCGACAGGGATAATTGGCGCCGGGGAGCTGTTTTTT. This sequence encodes CASSTGIIGAGELFF. The chain links TRBV28 to TRBJ2-2; TRBD1 matches at 7 bases. Looked up from germline, CDR1 is MDHEN and CDR2 is SYDVKM. CDR3 length: 15 residues. With 8 bases clipped from V and 6 bases from J, the junction kept 12 bases outside the gene matches.

The genes are TRBV18 and TRBJ1-5; D remains ambiguous. Germline-derived CDR1 and CDR2 are KGHSH and LQKENI. Trimming left V 0 bases short and J 3 bases short, with 6 bases between. This CDR3 is 14 amino acids long. The CDR3 DNA reads as TGTGCCAGCTCACCACCAGGGAACAATCAGCCCCAGCATTTT. Protein: CASSPPGNNQPQHF.

The chain uses TRBV29-1 and TRBJ2-3; D may match TRBD1 or TRBD2 (5 bases each). The germline V gene encodes CDR1 SQVTM and CDR2 ANQGSEA. V lost 3 bases and J 4 bases, leaving 11 bases between the germline ends. The CDR3 runs to 13 residues. The CDR3 is CSVDSWDADTQYF. The CDR3 DNA sequence: TGCAGCGTTGATTCGTGGGACGCAGATACGCAGTATTTT.

This chain joins TRBV27 and TRBJ1-2; D gene unclear. This CDR3 has 13 residues. Germline CDR1 reads MNHEY; CDR2 reads SMNVEV (reference sequence). The germline V and J ends were trimmed by 0 bases and 4 bases, with 6 bases remaining between them. DNA of the CDR3: TGTGCCAGCAGTTTATCAGGGCGCTATGGCTACACCTTC. It translates to CASSLSGRYGYTF.

The chain joins TRBV5-6 to TRBJ1-2; tentatively, D is TRBD1 (5 bases). Per germline, CDR1 SGHDT and CDR2 YYEEEE. Trimming removed 1 base at V and 5 bases at J, with 12 bases between. The CDR3 extends over 14 amino acids. This CDR3 is CASSLSGEVYGYTF. CDR3 coding DNA: TGTGCCAGCAGCTTGTCGGGGGAGGTGTATGGCTACACCTTC.

The V and J genes are TRBV18 and TRBJ2-2; D is possibly TRBD2 (6 bases). The CDR3 is made up of 16 amino acids. Germline V lookup: CDR1 KGHSH, CDR2 LQKENI. Trimming left V 6 bases short and J 0 bases short, with 14 bases between. This chain's CDR3 is CASSEKGGANTGELFF. The CDR3, as DNA: TGTGCCAGCTCGGAAAAAGGCGGGGCGAACACCGGGGAGCTGTTTTTT.